The rows below give T cell receptor beta chains drawn from one sample of a study of regulatory T cells in long-lasting Graves disease. TCRdb reanalysed the multiplex PCR reads using MiXCR and keeps one entry per CDR3 protein. The table shows about 320,000 distinct CDR3 sequences, with 18% occurring only once. The material sequenced was peripheral blood mononuclear cells (PBMCs), taken at new diagnosis, from a patient treated with antithyroid drugs. The receptors stem from a female donor with Graves disease. Each CDR3 is given with its conserved first and last residue. A D gene is named only where the DNA matches it firmly. Only some rows state a clone size, as once, few, many or a class for expanded clones.

V	size	D	J	CDR3	DNA
TRBV20-1	many	.	TRBJ2-7	CSALTGSYEQYF	TGCAGTGCTCTGACAGGCTCCTACGAGCAGTACTTC
TRBV5-6	few	.	TRBJ1-3	CASSFEGVSGNTIYF	TGTGCCAGCAGCTTTGAAGGGGTCTCTGGAAACACCATATATTTT
TRBV25-1	many	.	TRBJ1-1	CASSELGTMNTEAFF	TGTGCCAGCAGTGAGTTAGGAACCATGAACACTGAAGCTTTCTTT
TRBV19	many	.	TRBJ1-2	CASNRRGDYNYGYTF	TGTGCCAGTAACAGGAGGGGGGATTATAACTATGGCTACACCTTC
TRBV11-2	many	.	TRBJ2-7	CASSFLRGGDSTYEQYF	TGTGCCAGCAGCTTCCTTAGGGGGGGGGACTCTACCTACGAGCAGTACTTC
TRBV19	many	.	TRBJ1-5	CASSPPWVSYSQPQHF	TGTGCCAGTAGTCCCCCTTGGGTTAGTTATAGTCAGCCCCAGCATTTT
TRBV20-1	.	TRBD1	TRBJ1-2	CSARDYRDRDYGYTF	TGCAGTGCTAGAGATTACAGGGACAGGGACTATGGCTACACCTTC
TRBV28	many	TRBD1	TRBJ1-2	CASSLRQGNYGYTF	TGTGCCAGCAGCCTAAGACAGGGGAACTATGGCTACACCTTC
TRBV29-1	many	.	TRBJ1-2	CSVVGGAGNGYTF	TGCAGCGTTGTGGGGGGAGCAGGGAATGGCTACACCTTC
TRBV11-1	.	TRBD1	TRBJ2-1	CASSSRQGKSDEQFF	TGTGCCAGCAGCTCCCGACAGGGTAAATCAGATGAGCAGTTCTTC
TRBV15	.	TRBD1	TRBJ2-5	CATNRDRAQETQYF	TGTGCCACCAACAGGGACAGGGCGCAAGAGACCCAGTACTTC
TRBV9	few	TRBD1	TRBJ1-3	CASSVGQGAASSGNTIYF	TGTGCCAGCAGCGTAGGACAGGGGGCTGCCTCTTCTGGAAACACCATATATTTT
TRBV7-9	many	.	TRBJ2-7	CASSLEGTGVGQYF	TGTGCCAGCAGCTTAGAAGGGACGGGCGTAGGGCAGTACTTC
TRBV29-1	.	TRBD1	TRBJ2-7	CSVGDRPWDEQYF	TGCAGCGTTGGGGACAGGCCTTGGGACGAGCAGTACTTC
TRBV9	.	TRBD2	TRBJ2-1	CASSAGLAGPSNEQFF	TGTGCCAGCAGCGCGGGACTAGCGGGACCTTCCAATGAGCAGTTCTTC
TRBV2	many	TRBD1	TRBJ2-7	CASSERTGSSYEQYF	TGTGCCAGCAGTGAAAGGACAGGGAGCTCCTACGAGCAGTACTTC
TRBV6-2/TRBV6-3	.	.	TRBJ2-5	CASSPSSEGPKETQYF	TGTGCCAGCAGTCCATCCTCCGAGGGTCCCAAAGAGACCCAGTACTTC
TRBV28	.	TRBD1	TRBJ1-1	CASSFPGTGEIGAFF	TGTGCCAGCAGTTTCCCCGGGACAGGGGAGATCGGGGCTTTCTTT
TRBV2	many	.	TRBJ2-2	CASSEYTGGHWVPGELFF	TGTGCCAGCAGTGAATATACGGGGGGACATTGGGTCCCCGGGGAGCTGTTTTTT
TRBV3-1	many	.	TRBJ1-1	CASSQARGGAFF	TGTGCCAGCAGCCAAGCCCGGGGAGGAGCTTTCTTT
TRBV2	.	.	TRBJ1-6	CASSEEGTSPLHF	TGTGCCAGCAGTGAAGAGGGGACTTCACCCCTCCACTTT
TRBV28	many	.	TRBJ2-7	CASGGGGPSYEQYF	TGTGCCAGCGGGGGGGGCGGGCCCTCCTACGAGCAGTACTTC
TRBV11-3	many	.	TRBJ2-3	CASSLLRTSTDTQYF	TGTGCCAGCAGCTTACTGAGGACTTCTACAGATACGCAGTATTTT
TRBV28	.	.	TRBJ2-7	CASSLGGSVGEQYF	TGTGCCAGCAGTTTAGGGGGTTCGGTCGGCGAGCAGTACTTC
TRBV19	few	.	TRBJ2-6	CATRLSKGAGANVLTF	TGTGCCACGCGCCTTTCGAAGGGGGCTGGGGCCAACGTCCTGACTTTC
TRBV11-1	.	.	TRBJ2-7	CASSSTHYEQYF	TGTGCCAGCAGCTCAACCCATTACGAGCAGTACTTC
TRBV6-1	.	.	TRBJ2-7	CASRSSQRGHEQYF	TGTGCCAGCAGGTCGAGCCAGCGAGGGCACGAGCAGTACTTC